This paragraph reports one T cell receptor (beta chain). Its antigen is unknown. The source of the sample is a study of T cells in localized non-small cell lung cancer. Study conclusions and caveats: Those with higher blood T cell density had longer overall survival.

Repertoires were generated with immunoSEQ multiplex PCR, while TCRdb's copy carries only in-frame clones and drops some. The sample shows 35,000 to 40,000 clones, more than 65% of them seen only once. The CDR3 has 12 amino acids. Trimming took 4 bases from V and 5 from J, leaving 10 bases between them. The germline CDR1 and CDR2 sequences are SGHKS and YYEKEE (reference sequence). This TCR derives from a male donor older than 55 with stage III squamous cell lung carcinoma. The sequences come from peripheral blood, collected before any cancer treatment. The rearrangement uses TRBV5-5 and TRBJ2-7; D could derive from TRBD1 or TRBD2 (6 bases each). The CDR3, as DNA: TGTGCCAGCAGCAGGGGGGTCAACGAGCAGTACTTC. Protein: CASSRGVNEQYF.